This record looks at one T cell receptor (beta chain) sequence and its context. The germline V and J ends were trimmed by 5 bases and 7 bases, with 14 bases remaining between them. Germline V gives CDR1 PRHDT, CDR2 FYEKMQ (reference sequence). This CDR3 contains 13 residues. The data stem from a study of blood T cell repertoires in COVID-19. Here immunoSEQ multiplex PCR was the method, and the copy in TCRdb shows in-frame clones only, minus some. The profile shows 150,000 to 200,000 clones, 80% to 90% of them singletons. The TCR originated in a man between 60 and 75 years old with acute or convalescent COVID-19. The sequencing input was peripheral blood. The rearrangement uses TRBV13 and TRBJ1-1; D may be TRBD1 (5 bases). The DNA for the CDR3 is TGTGCCAGCAGCCGTCCACAGGTATTTGAAGCTTTCTTT. Protein sequence: CASSRPQVFEAFF.